This TCR beta chain was documented in a study of blood T cell repertoires in COVID-19. In the study overall: From T cells, B-cell-depleted T cells, or PBMCs came the material, which was cDNA or gDNA.

CDR1 and CDR2 from the germline V gene are MGHRA and YSYEKL. CDR3 length equals 18 residues. Trimming took off 0 bases at V and 3 bases at J, with 18 bases between the two ends. In the original workflow: For nucleated cells, counts were estimated from reference gene primer amplification. The method was immunoSEQ multiplex PCR; TCRdb's version includes in-frame clones alone and lacks a portion of them. The V and J calls and clone size are taken from that table; D and trimming were inferred from the DNA. The sample yields about 190,000 clones, around four fifths seen once. The origin of this receptor is a woman aged 70-85 years with active or convalescent COVID-19. The gene calls are TRBV4-1 and TRBJ2-1; a weak D match, TRBD2 (7 bases). The sequenced sample was peripheral blood. The CDR3 region has the DNA TGCGCCAGCAGCCAAGAGCGTGGAGAGGGGGGGCTCTACAATGAGCAGTTCTTC. This codes for CASSQERGEGGLYNEQFF.